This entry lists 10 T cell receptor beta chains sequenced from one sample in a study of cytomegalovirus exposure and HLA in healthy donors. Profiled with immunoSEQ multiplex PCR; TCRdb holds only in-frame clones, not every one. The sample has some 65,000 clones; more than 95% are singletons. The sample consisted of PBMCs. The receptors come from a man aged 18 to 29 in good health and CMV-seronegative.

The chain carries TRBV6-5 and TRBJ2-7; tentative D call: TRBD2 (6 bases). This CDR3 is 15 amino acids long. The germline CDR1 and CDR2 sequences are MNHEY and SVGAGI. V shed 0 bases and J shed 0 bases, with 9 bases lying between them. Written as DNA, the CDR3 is TGTGCCAGCAGTTACTCGGGTAGCGGCTCCTACGAGCAGTACTTC. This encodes CASSYSGSGSYEQYF.

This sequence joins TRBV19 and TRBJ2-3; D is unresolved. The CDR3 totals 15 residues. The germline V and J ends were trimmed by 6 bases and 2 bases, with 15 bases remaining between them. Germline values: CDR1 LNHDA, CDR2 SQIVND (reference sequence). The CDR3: CASSLRWSHTDTQYF. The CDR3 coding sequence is TGTGCCAGTAGCCTGAGGTGGTCGCACACAGATACGCAGTATTTT. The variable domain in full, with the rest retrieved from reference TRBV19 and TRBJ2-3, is DGGITQSPKYLFRKEGQNVTLSCEQNLNHDAMYWYRQDPGQGLRLIYYSQIVNDFQKGDIAEGYSVSREKKESFPLTVTSAQKNPTAFYLCASSLRWSHTDTQYFGPGTRLTVL.

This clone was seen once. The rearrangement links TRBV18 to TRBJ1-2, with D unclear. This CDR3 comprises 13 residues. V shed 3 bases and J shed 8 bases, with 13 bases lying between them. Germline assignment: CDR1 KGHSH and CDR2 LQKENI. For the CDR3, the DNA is TGTGCCAGCTCACCCAGTGAGGGTGGCGGCTACACCTTC. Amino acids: CASSPSEGGGYTF.

The CDR3 bases are TGTGCTAGTGGTTTGGTACGAGCAGAGAGGTACCAAGAGACCCAGTACTTC. Protein product: CASGLVRAERYQETQYF. The V call is TRBV12-5, the J call TRBJ2-5; D is uncertain. This CDR3 is built from 17 residues. The V end was cut by 0 bases, the J end by 0 bases, with 14 bases between. Germline-derived CDR1 and CDR2 are LGHNT and FRNRAP.

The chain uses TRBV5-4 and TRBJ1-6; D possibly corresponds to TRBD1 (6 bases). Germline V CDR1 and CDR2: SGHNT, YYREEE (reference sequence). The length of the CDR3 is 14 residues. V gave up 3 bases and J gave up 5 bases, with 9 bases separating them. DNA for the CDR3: TGTGCCAGCAGCTCACGGACAGATAATTCACCCCTCCACTTT. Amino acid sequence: CASSSRTDNSPLHF.

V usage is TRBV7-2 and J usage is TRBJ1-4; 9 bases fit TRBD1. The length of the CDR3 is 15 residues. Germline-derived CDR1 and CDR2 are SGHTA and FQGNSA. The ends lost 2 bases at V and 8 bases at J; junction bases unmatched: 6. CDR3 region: CASSLPGQGPEKLFF. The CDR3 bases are TGTGCCAGCAGCTTACCCGGACAGGGGCCAGAAAAACTGTTTTTT.

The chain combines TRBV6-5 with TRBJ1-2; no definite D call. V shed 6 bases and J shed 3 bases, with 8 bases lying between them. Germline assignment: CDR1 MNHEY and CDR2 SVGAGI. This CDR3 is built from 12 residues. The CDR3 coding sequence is TGTGCCAGCAGGTCGGGATACTATGGCTACACCTTC. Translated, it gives CASRSGYYGYTF.

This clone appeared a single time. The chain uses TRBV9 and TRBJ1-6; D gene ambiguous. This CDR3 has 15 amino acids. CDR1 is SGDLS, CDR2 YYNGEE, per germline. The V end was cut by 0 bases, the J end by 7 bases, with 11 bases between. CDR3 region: CASSVEWAVNSPLHF. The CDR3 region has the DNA TGTGCCAGCAGCGTAGAATGGGCAGTCAATTCACCCCTCCACTTT.

The CDR3: CASSQRDRVPYEQYF. CDR3 sequence (DNA): TGCGCCAGCAGCCAAAGGGACAGGGTCCCCTACGAGCAGTACTTC. The chain joins TRBV4-1 to TRBJ2-7; TRBD1 matches 9 bases. With 2 bases clipped from V and 2 bases from J, the junction kept 4 bases outside the gene matches. Germline CDR1 MGHRA, CDR2 YSYEKL. The CDR3 is 15 residues long.

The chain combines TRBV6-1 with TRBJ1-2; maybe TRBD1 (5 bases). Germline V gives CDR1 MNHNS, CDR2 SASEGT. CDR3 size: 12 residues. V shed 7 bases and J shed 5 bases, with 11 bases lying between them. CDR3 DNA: TGTGCCAGCACCTCGACAGCGTATGGCTACACCTTC. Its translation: CASTSTAYGYTF.